Each of the 16 T cell receptor beta chains below was sequenced from the same sample in a study of OX40 agonist ivuxolimab in advanced cancers. TCRdb's copy holds only in-frame clones and misses some; the assay was immunoSEQ multiplex PCR. The sample comprises about 24,000 clones, 73% of which are singletons, and 15% to 20% rests with the top ten. The starting material was CD4+ or CD8+ T cells sorted from blood, obtained in a trial of the OX40 agonist ivuxolimab. These receptors were taken from an adult with an advanced solid tumor such as melanoma, head and neck, liver or kidney cancer.

The chain has TRBV9 and TRBJ1-1, with 8 bases identical to TRBD1. V was clipped by 4 bases and J by 5 bases; unmatched bases: 7. Germline CDR1 and CDR2: SGDLS and YYNGEE. This CDR3 comprises 14 residues. The CDR3 region has the DNA TGTGCCAGCAGCTCAGGACAGGGAGGTACTGAAGCTTTCTTT. Encoded protein: CASSSGQGGTEAFF.

Note on this clone: Sequence at one end of the junction differs from germline and may be a read error. The rearrangement links TRBV7-7 to TRBJ2-7; 10 bases are a match to TRBD1. Germline CDR1 is SSHAT and CDR2 is FNYEAQ (reference sequence). The CDR3 has 14 amino acids. CDR3 in DNA: TGTGCTAGCAGCCCCGGGACAGGGGCCTACGAGCAGTACTTC. Protein: CASSPGTGAYEQYF.

V usage is TRBV7-9 and J usage is TRBJ2-3, with 7 nucleotides matching TRBD2. The V gene's germline CDR1 is SEHNR and CDR2 FQNEAQ (reference sequence). After removal of 5 bases from V and 3 bases from J, the junction contained 11 bases not matched to a gene. The CDR3 has 16 amino acids. The chain's CDR3 is CASSPIAGPLTDTQYF. The CDR3 DNA reads as TGTGCCAGCAGCCCCATAGCGGGTCCCCTTACAGATACGCAGTATTTT.

The chain recombines TRBV2 with TRBJ2-5; the match to TRBD1 covers 9 bases. V shed 7 bases and J 4 bases; nucleotides not matched to a gene: 7. There are 14 residues in the CDR3. Germline-derived CDR1 and CDR2 are SNHLY and FYNNEI. The CDR3 sequence: CASKDRGFLETQYF. The CDR3 bases are TGTGCCAGCAAGGACAGGGGTTTTTTAGAGACCCAGTACTTC.

This chain links TRBV27 with TRBJ2-7; TRBD1 matches 7 bases. Germline-derived CDR1 and CDR2 are MNHEY and SMNVEV (reference sequence). The CDR3 totals 13 residues. After removal of 6 bases from V and 2 bases from J, the junction contained 4 bases not matched to a gene. The DNA for the CDR3 is TGTGCCAGCAGCATGGGACAGCCCTACGAGCAGTACTTC. Its translation: CASSMGQPYEQYF.

This clone appeared many times. The chain carries TRBV9 and TRBJ2-7, with D perhaps TRBD2 (7 bases). Trimming pared 7 bases from V and 6 bases from J, leaving 17 bases between. Germline CDR1 and CDR2: SGDLS and YYNGEE. The CDR3 covers 13 residues. For the CDR3, the DNA is TGTGCCAGCTCCTGGGGGGGGCAGGGCGAGCAGTACTTC. Residues: CASSWGGQGEQYF.

CDR3 bases: TGTGCCAGCCCTCGAGACGGCGGGTGGGATACGCAGTATTTT. As protein: CASPRDGGWDTQYF. V and J are TRBV6-9 and TRBJ2-3; D possibly corresponds to TRBD2 (5 bases). Deletions cut 8 bases from V and 6 bases from J, with 18 bases between. CDR3 size: 14 residues. CDR1 is MNHGY, CDR2 SVAAGI, per germline.

J is TRBJ1-1 and V is TRBV10-3, with D unclear. The ends were cut back, 0 bases at V and 6 bases at J, with 2 bases in the middle. Germline assignment: CDR1 ENHRY and CDR2 SYGVKD. The CDR3 contains 11 residues. The CDR3 sequence: CAISESAEAFF. The CDR3 DNA sequence: TGTGCCATCAGTGAGTCGGCTGAAGCTTTCTTT.

V gene TRBV9 combines with J gene TRBJ2-7; no reliable D call. Germline V gene data show CDR1 as SGDLS and CDR2 as YYNGEE. V was shortened by 2 bases and J by 0 bases, with 6 bases between the two germline ends. The length of the CDR3 is 13 residues. CDR3 amino acids: CASSVGNSYEQYF. CDR3 in DNA: TGTGCCAGCAGCGTCGGCAACTCCTACGAGCAGTACTTC.

By sample fraction, this clone is medium-sized (0.01 to 0.1%). V usage is TRBV7-9 and J usage is TRBJ2-2; D gene uncertain. CDR1 and CDR2 from the germline V gene are SEHNR and FQNEAQ (reference sequence). The CDR3 covers 12 residues. Trimming pared 2 bases from V and 4 bases from J, leaving 2 bases between. In nucleotides, the CDR3 is TGTGCCAGCAGCTTACTCACCGGGGAGCTGTTTTTT. Its protein product is CASSLLTGELFF.

The chain links TRBV10-3 to TRBJ2-3; 7 nucleotides align to TRBD2. Germline values: CDR1 ENHRY, CDR2 SYGVKD. J gave up 0 bases and V 4 bases, and 4 bases lay outside the gene matches. CDR3 length: 15 residues. In DNA, the CDR3 is TGTGCCATCAGTGTAGCGGGCTCCAGCACAGATACGCAGTATTTT. This sequence encodes CAISVAGSSTDTQYF.

V and J are TRBV5-5 and TRBJ2-5; D may be TRBD2 (6 bases). CDR3 length equals 15 residues. CDR1 SGHKS and CDR2 YYEKEE come from the germline V gene (reference sequence). The ends were cut back, 3 bases at V and 0 bases at J, with 12 bases in the middle. The CDR3 here is CASSSGTLYQETQYF. DNA for the CDR3: TGTGCCAGCAGCTCCGGGACTCTGTACCAAGAGACCCAGTACTTC.

This clone was recorded only once. The junction shows a germline mismatch at one end, possibly a read error. The rearrangement uses TRBV5-3 and TRBJ1-5, with D uncertain. TRBV5-3 is known as an ORF, though its function is uncertain. CDR3 length: 12 amino acids. The CDR3 protein is CASSLAPQPQHF. The DNA for the CDR3 is TGTGCCAGCAGCTTAGCGCCTCAGCCCCAGCATTTT.

This clone was counted a few times. The chain combines TRBV5-6 with TRBJ2-4, with D unresolved. The CDR3 has 14 amino acids. Looked up from germline, CDR1 is SGHDT and CDR2 is YYEEEE. V dropped 4 bases and J dropped 2 bases, with 10 bases sitting between them. CDR3 coding DNA: TGTGCCAGCAGCCAGGCGTCTTCCAAAAACATTCAGTACTTC. Amino acids: CASSQASSKNIQYF.

The rearrangement links TRBV7-9 to TRBJ2-7, with a tentative D call TRBD1 (6 bases). The germline V and J ends were trimmed by 6 bases and 0 bases, with 15 bases remaining between them. The CDR3 totals 15 residues. Germline-derived CDR1 and CDR2 are SEHNR and FQNEAQ (reference sequence). CDR3 in amino acids: CASRPGQQSSYEQYF. The CDR3 DNA sequence: TGTGCCAGCAGACCCGGACAGCAGAGCTCCTACGAGCAGTACTTC.

This clone appeared a few times. CDR3 sequence reads: CATSPERRGAKYEQYF. In DNA form, the CDR3 reads TGTGCCACCAGCCCCGAGCGACGGGGCGCGAAGTACGAGCAGTACTTC. This chain joins TRBV15 and TRBJ2-7; D tentatively fits TRBD1 or TRBD2 (5 bases each). Trimming stripped 5 bases from V and 4 bases from J, with 21 bases between. This CDR3 spans 16 amino acids. From germline, CDR1 is LNHNV and CDR2 YYDKDF (reference sequence).